This entry features one T cell receptor (beta chain) sequence. Its antigen remains unidentified. The sample comes from a study of CD8 T cells in ankylosing spondylitis. TCRdb independently ran MiXCR on the 5' RACE reads; one entry per CDR3 protein. The sample lists more than 300,000 distinct CDR3 sequences; around 8% were seen once. Study-wide results and limits: Made up of about eight highly homologous variants, a TCR beta motif appeared characteristic of ankylosing spondylitis blood. Clones linked to disease, bearing a CD8+ phenotype, were relatively rare in peripheral blood. Disease-linked clones were reportedly significantly enriched in matched ankylosing spondylitis synovial fluid.

The origin of this receptor is a male donor with ankylosing spondylitis. Sequenced input: blood, either unsorted or a sorted T cell fraction (not recorded which).

CDR3 nucleotide sequence: TGCGCCAGCAAGAAGACTAGCGGGAGTAATGAGCAGTTCTTC. Residues: CASKKTSGSNEQFF. J is TRBJ2-1 and V is TRBV5-1; 12 bases agree with TRBD2. The junction had 5 bases not matched to a gene; V was cut back by 6 bases and J by 7 bases. CDR3 length: 14 residues. The germline gives CDR1 SGHRS, CDR2 YFSETQ.